The sequence of this TCR beta chain was determined in a study of cytomegalovirus exposure and HLA in healthy donors. Trimming pared 3 bases from V and 1 base from J, leaving 25 bases between. The CDR3 covers 19 residues. CDR1 and CDR2 (germline): SGHDT, YYEEEE. Study-level results: First-cohort TCR clusters tended to co-occur in the approximately 130 validation repertoires, a later analysis found.

Repertoires were generated with immunoSEQ multiplex PCR, while TCRdb's copy carries only in-frame clones and drops some. The table includes 150,000 to 200,000 clones, roughly nine tenths detected once. Of note for this clone: Its antigen is undetermined.

The chain couples TRBV5-6 to TRBJ1-1; D is ambiguous. The source of this sequence is a man younger than 45 in good health and CMV-seropositive. The specimen was PBMCs. The CDR3: CASSSSVIDITIQNTEAFF. The CDR3 region has the DNA TGTGCCAGCAGCTCTTCGGTGATAGACATTACAATACAGAACACTGAAGCTTTCTTT.